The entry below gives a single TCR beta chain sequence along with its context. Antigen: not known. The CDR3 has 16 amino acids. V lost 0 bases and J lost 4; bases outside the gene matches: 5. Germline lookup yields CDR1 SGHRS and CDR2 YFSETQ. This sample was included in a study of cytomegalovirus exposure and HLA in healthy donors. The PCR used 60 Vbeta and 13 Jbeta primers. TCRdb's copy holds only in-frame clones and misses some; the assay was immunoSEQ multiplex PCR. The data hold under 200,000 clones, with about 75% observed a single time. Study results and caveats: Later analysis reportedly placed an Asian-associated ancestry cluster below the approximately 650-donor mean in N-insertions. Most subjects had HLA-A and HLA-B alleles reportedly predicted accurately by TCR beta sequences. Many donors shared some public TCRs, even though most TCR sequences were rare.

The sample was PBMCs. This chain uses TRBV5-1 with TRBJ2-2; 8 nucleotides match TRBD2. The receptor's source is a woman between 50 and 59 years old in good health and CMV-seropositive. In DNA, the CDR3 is TGCGCCAGCAGCTTGGAAGCGGGGGTGTTCACCGGGGAGCTGTTTTTT. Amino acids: CASSLEAGVFTGELFF.